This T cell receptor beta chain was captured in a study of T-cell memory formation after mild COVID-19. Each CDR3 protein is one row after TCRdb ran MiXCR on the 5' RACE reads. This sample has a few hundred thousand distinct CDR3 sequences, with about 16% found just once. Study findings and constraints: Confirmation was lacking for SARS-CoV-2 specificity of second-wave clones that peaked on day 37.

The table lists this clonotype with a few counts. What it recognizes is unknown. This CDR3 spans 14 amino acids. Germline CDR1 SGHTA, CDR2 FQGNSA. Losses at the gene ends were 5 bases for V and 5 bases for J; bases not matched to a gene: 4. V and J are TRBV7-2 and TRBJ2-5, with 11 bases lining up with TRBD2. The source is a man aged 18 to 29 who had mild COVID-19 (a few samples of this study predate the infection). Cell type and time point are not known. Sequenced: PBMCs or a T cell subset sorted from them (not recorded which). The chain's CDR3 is CASSRASGGETQYF. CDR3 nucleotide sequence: TGTGCCAGCAGCCGGGCTAGCGGGGGGGAGACCCAGTACTTC.